This paragraph reports one T cell receptor beta chain. The PCR ran on 60 Vbeta and 13 Jbeta primers. Using immunoSEQ multiplex PCR, the repertoire was profiled, and TCRdb retains in-frame clones only, with some absent. Altogether 140,000 or so clones are present, approximately 68% being singletons, with the ten largest covering roughly 4%. This specimen comes from a study of cytomegalovirus exposure and HLA in healthy donors. V lost 6 bases and J 8 bases, leaving 16 bases between the germline ends. CDR1 and CDR2 (germline): LNHDA, SQIVND (reference sequence). This CDR3 spans 13 amino acids. The chain joins TRBV19 to TRBJ1-2; TRBD1 might be the D (6 bases). The sample was PBMCs. The source is a man in his 60s in good health and CMV-seronegative. CDR3 amino acids: CASRVGANQGYTF. The CDR3 DNA follows: TGTGCCAGTAGAGTGGGGGCGAACCAAGGCTACACCTTC.